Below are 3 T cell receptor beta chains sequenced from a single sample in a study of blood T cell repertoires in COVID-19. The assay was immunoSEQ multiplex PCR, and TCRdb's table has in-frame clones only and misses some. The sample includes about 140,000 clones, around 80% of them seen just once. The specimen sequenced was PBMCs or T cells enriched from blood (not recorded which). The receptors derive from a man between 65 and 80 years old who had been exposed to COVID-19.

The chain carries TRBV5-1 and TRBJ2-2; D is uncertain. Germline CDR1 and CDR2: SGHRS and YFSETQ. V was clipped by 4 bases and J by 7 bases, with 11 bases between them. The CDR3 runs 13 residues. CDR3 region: CASSPDIYGELFF. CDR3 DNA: TGCGCCAGCAGCCCTGACATTTACGGGGAGCTGTTTTTT.

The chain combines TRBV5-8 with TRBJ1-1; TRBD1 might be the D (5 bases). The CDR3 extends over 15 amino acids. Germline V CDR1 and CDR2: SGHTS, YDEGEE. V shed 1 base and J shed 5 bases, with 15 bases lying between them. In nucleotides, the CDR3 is TGTGCCAGCAGCTTGCCGACAGTCAAGGGGACTGAAGCTTTCTTT. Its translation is CASSLPTVKGTEAFF. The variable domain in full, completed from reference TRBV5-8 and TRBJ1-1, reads EAGVTQSPTHLIKTRGQQATLRCSPISGHTSVYWYQQALGLGLQFLLWYDEGEERNRGNFPPRFSGRQFPNYSSELNVNALELEDSALYLCASSLPTVKGTEAFFGQGTRLTVV.

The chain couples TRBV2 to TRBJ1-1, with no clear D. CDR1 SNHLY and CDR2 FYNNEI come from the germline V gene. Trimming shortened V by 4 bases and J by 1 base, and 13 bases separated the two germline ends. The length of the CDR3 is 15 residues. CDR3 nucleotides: TGTGCCAGCAGTGGAGTCGGTACGTGGAACACTGAAGCTTTCTTT. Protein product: CASSGVGTWNTEAFF.